This T cell receptor (beta chain) was observed in a study of cytomegalovirus exposure and HLA in healthy donors. At the level of the study: The 120 or so validation repertoires, a later analysis reported, used the same platform as the approximately 650 first-cohort repertoires. Study findings and constraints: Researchers counted around 180 TCR beta chains as cytomegalovirus-associated. Reportedly, cytomegalovirus status was diagnosed with high sensitivity and specificity.

Points on this clone: The antigen remains unidentified.

Some clones are missing from TCRdb's copy, which holds only in-frame ones; the method was immunoSEQ multiplex PCR. The sample holds some 59,000 clones, 89% seen once. The CDR3 has 14 amino acids. Germline V gene sequence: CDR1 SNHLY, CDR2 FYNNEI. V lost 6 bases, J lost 7 bases, and 18 bases lay in between. Input material: PBMCs. The sequence derives from a woman between 18 and 29 years old in good health and CMV-seronegative. This sequence joins TRBV2 and TRBJ1-2, with a tentative D call TRBD1 (6 bases). The CDR3 spells CASRVNTGIGGYTF. Written as DNA, the CDR3 is TGTGCCAGCAGGGTAAATACAGGGATTGGTGGCTACACCTTC. Full variable domain (remainder filled in from reference TRBV2 and TRBJ1-2): EPEVTQTPSHQVTQMGQEVILRCVPISNHLYFYWYRQILGQKVEFLVSFYNNEISEKSEIFDDQFSVERPDGSNFTLKIRSTKLEDSAMYFCASRVNTGIGGYTFGSGTRLTVV.